This T cell receptor (beta chain) emerged from a study of early T cells in non-severe SARS-CoV-2 infection. For the study at large: The chains were unpaired, and the sequenced material was bulk RNA from unsorted whole blood. Study-level findings and limits: VDJdb matching skewed toward anti-spike CD8 responses, missing private and CD4 specificities.

The ends lost 2 bases at V and 6 bases at J; junction bases unmatched: 8. The length of the CDR3 is 15 residues. Germline-derived CDR1 and CDR2 are SGHRS and YFSETQ. Tagging with unique molecular identifiers was applied to individual cDNA molecules. TCRdb re-derived calls from the 5' RACE reads in MiXCR, one entry per CDR3 protein. The table lists nearly 95,000 distinct CDR3 sequences, around a sixth of them singletons. This clonotype was observed many times. Its target is not known. This clonotype originated in an adult who was a healthcare worker with PCR-confirmed SARS-CoV-2 infection or an uninfected control (not recorded which). This rearrangement joins TRBV5-1 to TRBJ2-7, with TRBD2 identical over 10 bases. Material: whole blood, obtained at baseline. CDR3 protein: CASSFSGTSESEQYF. The CDR3 coding sequence is TGCGCCAGCAGCTTCTCCGGGACTAGCGAATCCGAGCAGTACTTC.